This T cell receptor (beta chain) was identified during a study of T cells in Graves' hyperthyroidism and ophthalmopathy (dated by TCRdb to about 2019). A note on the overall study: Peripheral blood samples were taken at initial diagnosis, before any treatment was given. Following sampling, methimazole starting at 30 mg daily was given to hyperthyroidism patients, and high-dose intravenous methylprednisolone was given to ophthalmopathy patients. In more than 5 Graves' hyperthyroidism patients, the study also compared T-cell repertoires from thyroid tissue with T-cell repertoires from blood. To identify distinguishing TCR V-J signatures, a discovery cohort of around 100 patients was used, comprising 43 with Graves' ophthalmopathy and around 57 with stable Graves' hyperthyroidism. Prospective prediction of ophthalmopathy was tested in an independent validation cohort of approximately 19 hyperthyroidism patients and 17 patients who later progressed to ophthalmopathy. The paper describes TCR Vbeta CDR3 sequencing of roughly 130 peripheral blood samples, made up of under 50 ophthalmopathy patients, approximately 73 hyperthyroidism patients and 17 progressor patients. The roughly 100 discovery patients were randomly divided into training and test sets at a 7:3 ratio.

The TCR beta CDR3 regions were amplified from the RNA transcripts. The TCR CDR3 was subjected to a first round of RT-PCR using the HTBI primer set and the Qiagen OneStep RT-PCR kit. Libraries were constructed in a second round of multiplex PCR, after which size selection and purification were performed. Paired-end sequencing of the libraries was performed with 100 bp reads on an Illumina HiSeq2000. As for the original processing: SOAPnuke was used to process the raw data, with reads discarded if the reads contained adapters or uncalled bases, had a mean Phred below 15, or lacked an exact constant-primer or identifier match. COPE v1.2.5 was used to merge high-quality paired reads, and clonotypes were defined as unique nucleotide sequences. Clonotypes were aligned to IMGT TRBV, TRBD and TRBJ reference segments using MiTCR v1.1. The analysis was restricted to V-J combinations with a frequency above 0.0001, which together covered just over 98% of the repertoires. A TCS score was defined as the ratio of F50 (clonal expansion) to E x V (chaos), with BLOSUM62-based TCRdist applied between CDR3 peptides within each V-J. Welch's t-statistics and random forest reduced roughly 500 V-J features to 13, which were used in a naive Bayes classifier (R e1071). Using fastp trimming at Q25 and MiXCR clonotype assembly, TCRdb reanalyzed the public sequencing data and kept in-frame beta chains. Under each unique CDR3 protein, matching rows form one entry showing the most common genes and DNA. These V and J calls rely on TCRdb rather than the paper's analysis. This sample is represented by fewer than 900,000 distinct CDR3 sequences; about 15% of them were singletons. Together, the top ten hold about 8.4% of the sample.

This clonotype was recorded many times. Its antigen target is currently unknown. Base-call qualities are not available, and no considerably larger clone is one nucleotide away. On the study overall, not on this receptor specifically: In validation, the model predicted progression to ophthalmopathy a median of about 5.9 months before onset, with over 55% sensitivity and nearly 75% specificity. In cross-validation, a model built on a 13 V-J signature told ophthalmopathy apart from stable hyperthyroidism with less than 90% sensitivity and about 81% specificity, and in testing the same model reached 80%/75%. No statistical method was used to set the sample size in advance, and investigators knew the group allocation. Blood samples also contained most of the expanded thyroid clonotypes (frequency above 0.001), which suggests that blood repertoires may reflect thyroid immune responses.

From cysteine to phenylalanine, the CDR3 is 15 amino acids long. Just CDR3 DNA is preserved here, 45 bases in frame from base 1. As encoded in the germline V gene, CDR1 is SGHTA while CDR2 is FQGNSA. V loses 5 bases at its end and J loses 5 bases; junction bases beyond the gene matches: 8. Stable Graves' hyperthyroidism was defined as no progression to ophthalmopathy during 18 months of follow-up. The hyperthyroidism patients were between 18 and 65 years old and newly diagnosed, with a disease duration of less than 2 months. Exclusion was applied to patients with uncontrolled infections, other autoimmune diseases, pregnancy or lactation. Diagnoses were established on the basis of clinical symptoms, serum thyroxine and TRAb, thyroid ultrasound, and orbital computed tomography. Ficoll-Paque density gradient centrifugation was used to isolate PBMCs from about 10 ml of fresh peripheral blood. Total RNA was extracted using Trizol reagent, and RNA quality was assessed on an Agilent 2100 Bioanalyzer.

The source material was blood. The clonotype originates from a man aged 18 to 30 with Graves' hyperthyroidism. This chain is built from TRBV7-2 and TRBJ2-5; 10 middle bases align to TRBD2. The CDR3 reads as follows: CASSVLAGAGETQYF. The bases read TGTGCCAGCAGCGTTCTAGCGGGAGCGGGTGAGACCCAGTACTTC. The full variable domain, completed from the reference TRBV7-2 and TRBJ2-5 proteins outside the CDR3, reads GAGVSQSPSNKVTEKGKDVELRCDPISGHTALYWYRQSLGQGLEFLIYFQGNSAPDKSGLPSDRFSAERTGGSVSTLTIQRTQQEDSAVYLCASSVLAGAGETQYFGPGTRLLVL.